Described below is a single T cell receptor (beta chain) sequence and its context. Its antigen is not identified. Data came from immunoSEQ multiplex PCR; TCRdb stores just in-frame clones and leaves some out. This sample yields more than 55,000 clones, of which around 96% are seen a single time; 0.9% to 1% belongs to the top ten. This record comes from a study of cytomegalovirus exposure and HLA in healthy donors. General study findings and limits: Subsequent analysis showed first-cohort TCR clusters tending to co-occur in more than 95 validation repertoires. Researchers catalogued around 150 TCR beta chains as cytomegalovirus-associated. For most TCR sequences rarity was the rule, although some public TCRs occurred in many donors. As was reported, the classifier diagnosed cytomegalovirus status with high specificity and sensitivity.

CDR1 MNHNS and CDR2 SASEGT come from the germline V gene. V dropped 8 bases and J dropped 8 bases, with 12 bases sitting between them. The CDR3 sequence is 11 residues long. Sequenced sample: PBMCs. The gene calls are TRBV6-1 and TRBJ1-2; D call uncertain. The sequence came from a man aged 18 to 29 in good health and CMV-seronegative. The CDR3 DNA is TGTGCCAGCGGAGAATTGGCGGGCTACACCTTC. Protein product: CASGELAGYTF.